A single T cell receptor (beta chain) is shown here with its context. The record originates from a study of neoadjuvant anti-PD-1 for oral cavity cancer. In the study overall: Nivolumab at 3 mg/kg was mostly given biweekly, three to four doses, pre-surgery.

Most PBMC samples had 480 ng input DNA in six replicates. Measured with immunoSEQ multiplex PCR; TCRdb has only the in-frame clones, and not every one. The repertoire includes 55,000 to 80,000 clones, roughly nine tenths of them detected once, and 2.5% to 3% sits in the top ten. Noted time point: after neoadjuvant nivolumab, at surgical resection. Germline CDR1 is MNHNY and CDR2 is SVGAGI (reference sequence). This CDR3 comprises 15 residues. V lost 0 bases, J lost 1 base, and 1 base stayed unmatched. This sequence originates from a person aged 40 to 85 with oral cavity squamous cell carcinoma. The genes are TRBV6-6 and TRBJ1-1; TRBD1 agrees at 8 bases. Sequences were derived from PBMCs, sampled after nivolumab (anti-PD-1) treatment. In DNA form, the CDR3 reads TGTGCCAGCAGTTACTCAGACAGGGGGAACACTGAAGCTTTCTTT. Its protein product is CASSYSDRGNTEAFF.